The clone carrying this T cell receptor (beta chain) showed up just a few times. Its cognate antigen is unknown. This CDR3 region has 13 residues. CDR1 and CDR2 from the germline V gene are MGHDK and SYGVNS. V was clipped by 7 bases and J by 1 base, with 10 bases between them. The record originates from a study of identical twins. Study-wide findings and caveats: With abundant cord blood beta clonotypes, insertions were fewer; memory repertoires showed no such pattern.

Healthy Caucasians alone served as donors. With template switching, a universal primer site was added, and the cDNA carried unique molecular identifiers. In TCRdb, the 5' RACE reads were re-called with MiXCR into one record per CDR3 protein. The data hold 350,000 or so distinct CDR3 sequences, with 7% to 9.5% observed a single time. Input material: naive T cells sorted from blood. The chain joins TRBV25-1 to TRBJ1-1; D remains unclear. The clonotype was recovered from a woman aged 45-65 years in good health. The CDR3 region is CASTVGANTEAFF. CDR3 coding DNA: TGTGCCAGCACTGTCGGTGCGAACACTGAAGCTTTCTTT.